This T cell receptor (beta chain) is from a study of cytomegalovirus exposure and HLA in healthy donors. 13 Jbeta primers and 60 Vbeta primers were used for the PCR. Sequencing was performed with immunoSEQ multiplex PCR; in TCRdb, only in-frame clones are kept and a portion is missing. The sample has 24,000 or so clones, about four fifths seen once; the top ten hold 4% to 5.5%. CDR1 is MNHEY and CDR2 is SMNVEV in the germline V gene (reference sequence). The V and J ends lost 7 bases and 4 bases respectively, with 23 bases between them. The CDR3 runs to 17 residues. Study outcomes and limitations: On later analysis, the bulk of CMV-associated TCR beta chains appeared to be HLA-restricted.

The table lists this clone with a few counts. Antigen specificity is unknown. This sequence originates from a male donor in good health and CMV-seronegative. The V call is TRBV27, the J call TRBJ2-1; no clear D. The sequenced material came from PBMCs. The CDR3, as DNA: TGTGCCAGCACACGAAATACCATGCTGGCCGGGTACAATGAGCAGTTCTTC. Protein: CASTRNTMLAGYNEQFF.